One sample yielded the 9 T cell receptor beta chains listed below, sequenced in a study of T cells in Graves' hyperthyroidism and ophthalmopathy. The TCR beta CDR3 regions underwent amplification using RNA transcripts as the source. With the HTBI primer set, the TCR CDR3 went through a first round of RT-PCR. TCRdb reanalysed the multiplex PCR reads using MiXCR and keeps one entry per CDR3 protein. The sample gives 400,000 to 500,000 distinct CDR3 sequences, 13% to 15% of which show up once; 15% to 20% is in the top ten. Source material: blood. All receptors derive from a woman aged 18-30 years with Graves' hyperthyroidism.

This clonotype was seen ten or more times. One end of the junction varies from germline; a read error may be responsible. The chain employs TRBV13 and TRBJ1-5; 7 bases fit TRBD1. This CDR3 is built from 14 residues. The germline V gene has CDR1 PRHDT and CDR2 FYEKMQ (reference sequence). CDR3 amino acids: CASSSGTGNQPQHF. As DNA, the CDR3 is TGCGCCAGCAGCTCCGGGACAGGCAATCAGCCCCAGCATTTT.

At least ten counts were recorded for this clonotype. The chain couples TRBV10-3 to TRBJ2-5, with 10 bases that match TRBD2. CDR1 is ENHRY and CDR2 is SYGVKD in the germline V gene. J lost 3 bases, V lost 2 bases, and 3 bases had no gene match. The CDR3 is 15 amino acids. The CDR3 sequence is CAISEPLAGEETQYF. CDR3 bases: TGTGCCATCAGTGAGCCCCTAGCGGGAGAAGAGACCCAGTACTTC.

This clonotype was recorded at least ten times. The V call is TRBV19, the J call TRBJ2-5; perhaps D is TRBD1 or TRBD2 (5 bases each). Germline V lookup: CDR1 LNHDA, CDR2 SQIVND (reference sequence). V lost 1 base, J lost 5 bases, and 11 bases lay in between. This CDR3 has 14 residues. Here the CDR3 DNA reads TGTGCCAGTAGTATAGCCAACGGGGCCGAGACCCAGTACTTC. Translation: CASSIANGAETQYF.

This clonotype was seen ten or more times. V usage is TRBV3-1 and J usage is TRBJ2-3; 10 positions match TRBD2. The V gene's germline CDR1 is LGHDT and CDR2 YNNKEL (reference sequence). Trimming removed 0 bases from V and 2 bases from J; junction bases left unmatched: 8. The CDR3 covers 18 residues. This chain's CDR3 is CASSQELAGAPNTDTQYF. The CDR3 coding sequence is TGTGCCAGCAGCCAAGAGCTAGCGGGAGCACCCAACACAGATACGCAGTATTTT.

This clonotype was counted a few times. V usage is TRBV10-3 and J usage is TRBJ2-1; D may match TRBD1 or TRBD2 (6 bases each). With 1 base removed from V and 2 bases from J, the gap between germline ends came to 15 bases. Germline values: CDR1 ENHRY, CDR2 SYGVKD. The CDR3 sequence is 17 residues long. CDR3: CAISEFGGGGTYNEQFF. DNA of the CDR3: TGTGCCATCAGTGAGTTTGGTGGAGGGGGAACCTACAATGAGCAGTTCTTC.

The table lists this clonotype with a few counts. In DNA form, the CDR3 reads TGTGCCACCAGTGATTCAGCTAGCGGGAGTCGAAATGAGCAGTTCTTC. It translates to CATSDSASGSRNEQFF. The chain recombines TRBV24-1 with TRBJ2-1; TRBD2 aligns across 10 bases. Germline lookup yields CDR1 KGHDR and CDR2 SFDVKD. The CDR3 totals 16 residues. V was pared by 2 bases and J by 7 bases, with 7 bases of the junction left unmatched.

There are many counts of this clonotype. The J gene is TRBJ2-1, the V gene TRBV12-3 or TRBV12-4; D remains unclear. V shed 5 bases and J shed 4 bases, with 9 bases lying between them. The CDR3 extends over 13 amino acids. CDR3 protein: CASSKSDYNEQFF. CDR3 DNA: TGTGCCAGCAGTAAGAGCGATTACAATGAGCAGTTCTTC.

This clonotype was counted at least ten times. The chain has TRBV2 and TRBJ2-3, with TRBD2 matching 11 bases. The CDR3 consists of 15 residues. Germline lookup yields CDR1 SNHLY and CDR2 FYNNEI. With V trimmed by 3 bases and J by 5 bases, 4 bases remained unmatched. The CDR3 region is CASSERTSGLDTQYF. The CDR3 DNA reads as TGTGCCAGCAGTGAGAGGACTAGCGGGTTAGATACGCAGTATTTT.

This clonotype turned up a few times. The gene calls are TRBV29-1 and TRBJ1-2; 7 positions match TRBD1. This CDR3 comprises 12 residues. V gave up 6 bases and J gave up 8 bases; unmatched junction bases: 9. Germline assignment: CDR1 SQVTM and CDR2 ANQGSEA. The CDR3: CSVPGTALGYTF. CDR3 coding DNA: TGCAGCGTACCCGGGACAGCGTTAGGCTACACCTTC.